Listed here is a single T cell receptor beta chain. Its antigen target is currently unknown. The germline gene is not matched at one end of the junction; a read error may be the cause. RNA from unsorted whole blood was extracted with TRIzol reagent, and germline DNA was obtained with the DNeasy Blood & Tissue kit. At the time of sampling, the patients were treatment-naive and had chronic HBV infection. Before surgery, approximately 4 milliliters of peripheral blood were drawn into K2EDTA tubes. The data were taken from a study of tumor-infiltrating lymphocytes in primary liver carcinoma (dated by TCRdb to between 2016 and 2019). About the study as a whole: Surgical resection was performed in China between 2015 and early 2016 on about 5 patients with histopathologically diagnosed primary liver carcinoma. Hepatocellular carcinoma (four) or combined HCC and intrahepatic cholangiocarcinoma (one) was present in the five patients, who were three men and two women aged 30 to 69 years. Tumors of the five patients were stage T1-T3 N0M0 with maximum diameters of 4.2 to 10 cm. Each sample produced about 3.5 to 7.13 million productive TCRbeta reads, and read depth showed no significant difference between tissue types. Across five regions of each liver tumor, along with adjacent normal tissue and blood, the study brought together TCRbeta repertoire sequencing, expression microarrays and whole-exome sequencing. A total of 35 or so specimens from 5 patients, comprising roughly 25 tumor regions, 5 adjacent noncancerous liver tissues and 5 peripheral blood samples, were covered by TCRbeta repertoire sequencing. High reproducibility was observed for the technical replicate repertoires, with mean shared-clone rates approximately 0.9 and correlation coefficients above 0.98. The paper as a whole reports these results and caveats: Only the TCR beta chain was sequenced, which likely underestimates true repertoire diversity because unpaired alpha chains were not captured. Bulk unsorted samples precluded comparing CD4+ and CD8+ T cell repertoires. With just 4 or 5 patients in the study, the authors point out that the findings should be validated in a larger study. Repertoire overlap was higher between tumor regions (mean about 36%) than tumor-adjacent (approximately 17%) or tumor-blood (about 14%) pairs, consistent with antigen-driven expansion. The top 250 clones accounted for a significantly greater share of the repertoire in tumors than in blood (p = 0.039).

A constant-region primer and ProtoScript II reverse transcriptase were used to reverse-transcribe TCRbeta-specific cDNA from roughly 480 ng total RNA. Three nested multiplex PCR rounds, following a slightly modified ARM-PCR procedure, were used to build the TCRbeta libraries. Each of the first two PCR rounds ran for about 10 cycles using multiplex TRBV1-TRBV30 forward primers together with a Cbeta reverse primer. Sample barcodes and Illumina adapters were added in a final 25-cycle PCR with Deep VentR polymerase. Amplicons of 200-500 bp were gel-purified with a QIAquick gel extraction kit before sequencing. TCRbeta amplicons were sequenced on an Illumina HiSeq 2500 with 250-bp paired-end reads. The authors' pipeline ran thus. Quality trimming of reads was performed with Trimmomatic v0.33, and paired reads were merged with FLASH v1.2.11 so that full CDR3 sequences could be recovered. V, D and J germline segments were assigned to the rearranged TCRbeta sequences using MiGEC v1.2.1b. Clonotype statistics and Shannon-Wiener diversity indices were calculated with VDJtools v1.0.0. To cut down on sampling bias, every analysis after diversity analysis relied on just the 250 most abundant clonotypes from each sample. TCRdb reprocessed the public reads (quality trimming at Q25 with fastp, clone calling with MiXCR) and kept in-frame beta chains. Each CDR3 protein appears once, grouped with its most common genes and DNA. TCRdb's processing, not the authors', yielded these V and J calls. The sample includes fewer than 400,000 distinct CDR3 sequences, with 50% to 70% observed a single time. The ten largest clones represent about 9.4% of the sample.

The CDR3 has 13 amino acids, counting the end cysteine and phenylalanine. Just the 39-base CDR3 DNA is kept, in frame starting at base 1. The germline V gene sets CDR1 to MDHEN and CDR2 to SYDVKM. The rearrangement combines TRBV28 with TRBJ2-3, with the D gene not confidently named. The specimen was peripheral blood. This sequence was found in a man aged 35-49 years with primary liver carcinoma and hepatitis B virus infection. Here is the DNA: TGTGCCAGCGTTGCGCCGAACACAGATACGCATTATTTT. This is translated as CASVAPNTDTHYF.